These 8 T cell receptor beta chains share one sample of origin, sequenced in a study of early T cells in non-severe SARS-CoV-2 infection listed by TCRdb under 2021. The library was built by means of 5' RACE. Sequencing was carried out with a NextSeq 500. TCRdb reran the public reads through fastp at Q25 and MiXCR, keeping productive beta chains. Each CDR3 protein gets just one entry, which takes the most common genes and DNA from the rows behind it. This sample gives 25,000 to 35,000 distinct CDR3 sequences in total; around 4.5% of them show up just once. Together, the top ten hold about 10% of the sample. Sequencing was performed on whole blood. These receptor sequences come from an adult who was a healthcare worker with PCR-confirmed SARS-CoV-2 infection or an uninfected control (not recorded which).

This clonotype was seen many times. The V and J genes are TRBV20-1 and TRBJ2-4, with no clear D. Germline V gives CDR1 DFQATT, CDR2 SNEGSKA (reference sequence). The CDR3 sequence is 12 residues long. Trimming removed 5 bases at V and 2 bases at J, with 7 bases between. This CDR3 is CSADLTKNIQYF. As DNA, the CDR3 is TGCAGTGCTGACCTGACCAAAAACATTCAGTACTTC.

This clonotype was recorded many times. The rearrangement uses TRBV5-5 and TRBJ2-7; 11 bases line up with TRBD1. CDR1 is SGHKS, CDR2 YYEKEE, per germline (reference sequence). Trimming at V came to 3 bases and at J to 5 bases, leaving 7 bases not matched to a gene. There are 15 residues in the CDR3. The chain's CDR3 is CASSWTGTGGDEQYF. DNA of the CDR3: TGTGCCAGCAGCTGGACCGGGACAGGGGGTGACGAGCAGTACTTC.

This clonotype was seen ten or more times. The chain has TRBV27 and TRBJ1-2; no clear D. Germline V gene data show CDR1 as MNHEY and CDR2 as SMNVEV (reference sequence). This CDR3 region has 13 residues. Trimming stripped 0 bases from V and 5 bases from J, with 7 bases between. The CDR3 DNA is TGTGCCAGCAGTTTATCTTCCACTTATGGCTACACCTTC. Translation: CASSLSSTYGYTF.

In this sample, this clonotype turned up many times. The chain joins TRBV13 to TRBJ2-1, with 13 bases that match TRBD2. Germline CDR1 reads PRHDT; CDR2 reads FYEKMQ (reference sequence). J was trimmed by 8 bases and V by 4 bases; bases with no gene match: 5. The CDR3 sequence is 15 residues long. Written as DNA, the CDR3 is TGTGCCAGCAGCTCCGGACTAGCGGGAGTACATGAGCAGTTCTTC. Amino acid sequence: CASSSGLAGVHEQFF.

The rearrangement links TRBV29-1 to TRBJ2-3; 9 nucleotides match TRBD1. CDR1 and CDR2 from the germline V gene are SQVTM and ANQGSEA. The V segment lost 6 bases and the J segment 6 bases; nucleotides outside the gene matches: 10. This CDR3 is built from 14 residues. CDR3 sequence (DNA): TGCAGCGTCGAGGAACAGGGGGCTGGGGATACGCAGTATTTT. This translates into CSVEEQGAGDTQYF.

This clonotype appeared many times. The genes are TRBV13 and TRBJ2-3; 12 positions agree with TRBD2. This CDR3 has 14 residues. The germline V gene encodes CDR1 PRHDT and CDR2 FYEKMQ (reference sequence). V lost 6 bases to trimming and J lost 6 bases; unmatched junction nucleotides: 4. CDR3 sequence: CASSSSGRADTQYF. DNA of the CDR3: TGTGCCAGCAGTTCTAGCGGGAGGGCGGATACGCAGTATTTT.

Many counts were recorded for this clonotype. The chain combines TRBV11-3 with TRBJ2-1; 13 bases are a match to TRBD2. Trimming removed 3 bases from V and 5 bases from J; junction bases left unmatched: 10. CDR3 length equals 18 residues. Germline V gene data show CDR1 as SGHNT and CDR2 as YENEEA. This CDR3 is CASSFGTSGVMSDNEQFF. CDR3 coding DNA: TGTGCCAGCAGCTTCGGGACTAGCGGGGTGATGTCGGACAATGAGCAGTTCTTC.

This clonotype was detected ten times or more. The V gene is TRBV4-1, the J gene TRBJ1-5, with 10 nucleotides matching TRBD1. With 0 bases clipped from V and 3 bases from J, the junction kept 5 bases outside the gene matches. The CDR3 is 17 residues long. From germline, CDR1 is MGHRA and CDR2 YSYEKL. The CDR3 DNA sequence: TGCGCCAGCAGCCAAGATCCCGGGACAGGGGCCAATCAGCCCCAGCATTTT. As protein: CASSQDPGTGANQPQHF.